The rows below give T cell receptor beta chains drawn from one sample of a study of molecular identifiers for immune sequencing clone quantification. TCRdb itself ran the PCR reads through MiXCR, one entry per CDR3 protein. The table includes about 320,000 distinct CDR3 sequences, over 20% detected once. The sample consisted of naive CD8+ T cells from blood, with Jurkat cell RNA spiked in. The source is a human donor in good health. Some libraries in this study had Jurkat cell RNA spiked in. Each CDR3 is given with its conserved first and last residue. Fields, in order: CDR3 length, D gene, clone size, J gene, V gene, CDR3 protein, CDR3 DNA. The D gene is left open where the match is weak. Expanded clones are given a class, and other clones once, few, many or no size at all.

len: 13; d_gene: TRBD1; abundance: few; j_gene: TRBJ2-1; v_gene: TRBV3-1; CDR3aa: CAGELAGGDEQFF; CDR3nt: TGTGCCGGTGAACTAGCAGGGGGCGATGAGCAGTTCTTC
len: 14; d_gene: -; abundance: many; j_gene: TRBJ2-5; v_gene: TRBV12-3/TRBV12-4; CDR3aa: CATARVANQETQYF; CDR3nt: TGTGCTACCGCCCGAGTAGCGAATCAAGAGACCCAGTACTTC
len: 14; d_gene: -; abundance: many; j_gene: TRBJ2-3; v_gene: TRBV12-3/TRBV12-4; CDR3aa: CASSLLGVPDTQYF; CDR3nt: TGTGCCAGCAGTTTGCTGGGGGTCCCAGATACGCAGTATTTT
len: 16; d_gene: TRBD2; abundance: -; j_gene: TRBJ2-7; v_gene: TRBV20-1; CDR3aa: CSVKGPGLAGVHEQYF; CDR3nt: TGCAGTGTCAAAGGGCCGGGACTAGCGGGAGTTCACGAGCAGTACTTC
len: 16; d_gene: -; abundance: few; j_gene: TRBJ2-1; v_gene: TRBV27; CDR3aa: CASSASLKLSGNEQFF; CDR3nt: TGTGCCAGCAGTGCGTCCTTAAAATTGTCGGGCAATGAGCAGTTCTTC
len: 16; d_gene: TRBD1; abundance: -; j_gene: TRBJ2-5; v_gene: TRBV6-2/TRBV6-3; CDR3aa: CASSYPGQGITETQYF; CDR3nt: TGTGCCAGCAGTTACCCGGGACAGGGGATTACAGAGACCCAGTACTTC
len: 13; d_gene: TRBD1; abundance: few; j_gene: TRBJ2-1; v_gene: TRBV12-3/TRBV12-4; CDR3aa: CASSDRGGYEQFF; CDR3nt: TGTGCCAGCAGCGACAGGGGGGGATATGAGCAGTTCTTC
len: 15; d_gene: -; abundance: many; j_gene: TRBJ2-2; v_gene: TRBV6-2/TRBV6-3; CDR3aa: CASSYRVRHPGELFF; CDR3nt: TGTGCCAGCAGTTACCGGGTTCGTCATCCCGGGGAGCTGTTTTTT
len: 10; d_gene: -; abundance: many; j_gene: TRBJ1-1; v_gene: TRBV7-9; CDR3aa: CASSHREAFF; CDR3nt: TGTGCCAGCAGCCACCGTGAGGCTTTCTTT
len: 16; d_gene: -; abundance: many; j_gene: TRBJ2-6; v_gene: TRBV7-6; CDR3aa: CASSSGLLSGANVLTF; CDR3nt: TGTGCCAGCAGCTCCGGCCTTCTCTCTGGGGCCAACGTCCTGACTTTC
len: 16; d_gene: TRBD1; abundance: few; j_gene: TRBJ2-3; v_gene: TRBV19; CDR3aa: CASSLGGRALADTQYF; CDR3nt: TGTGCCAGTAGCCTAGGGGGCAGGGCACTGGCAGATACGCAGTATTTT
len: 14; d_gene: -; abundance: -; j_gene: TRBJ1-1; v_gene: TRBV9; CDR3aa: CASSVGRENTEAFF; CDR3nt: TGTGCCAGCAGCGTAGGGAGGGAAAACACTGAAGCTTTCTTT
len: 12; d_gene: -; abundance: many; j_gene: TRBJ2-7; v_gene: TRBV25-1; CDR3aa: CASSDVSYEQYF; CDR3nt: TGTGCCAGCAGTGACGTCTCCTACGAGCAGTACTTC
len: 14; d_gene: TRBD1; abundance: few; j_gene: TRBJ2-5; v_gene: TRBV12-5; CDR3aa: CASGPRDRQETQYF; CDR3nt: TGTGCTAGTGGTCCTCGGGACAGACAAGAGACCCAGTACTTC
len: 17; d_gene: TRBD2; abundance: many; j_gene: TRBJ2-5; v_gene: TRBV5-1; CDR3aa: CASSSLAGGPLEETQYF; CDR3nt: TGCGCCAGCAGCTCCTTAGCGGGAGGGCCGCTGGAGGAGACCCAGTACTTC
len: 15; d_gene: TRBD1; abundance: few; j_gene: TRBJ1-4; v_gene: TRBV11-2; CDR3aa: CASSLGPTGDEKLFF; CDR3nt: TGTGCCAGCAGCTTAGGTCCGACAGGGGATGAAAAACTGTTTTTT
len: 13; d_gene: -; abundance: many; j_gene: TRBJ1-1; v_gene: TRBV30; CDR3aa: CAWSDPGWTEAFF; CDR3nt: TGTGCCTGGAGTGATCCGGGGTGGACTGAAGCTTTCTTT
len: 15; d_gene: TRBD1; abundance: -; j_gene: TRBJ1-1; v_gene: TRBV18; CDR3aa: CASSNGQGGYTEAFF; CDR3nt: TGTGCCAGCTCAAACGGACAGGGCGGGTACACTGAAGCTTTCTTT
len: 13; d_gene: -; abundance: few; j_gene: TRBJ1-1; v_gene: TRBV4-3; CDR3aa: CASSETSGTEAFF; CDR3nt: TGCGCCAGCAGCGAGACGAGCGGCACCGAAGCTTTCTTT
len: 14; d_gene: -; abundance: many; j_gene: TRBJ1-4; v_gene: TRBV5-6; CDR3aa: CASSQTGFGEKLFF; CDR3nt: TGTGCCAGCAGCCAGACAGGTTTCGGCGAAAAACTGTTTTTT
len: 16; d_gene: TRBD1; abundance: few; j_gene: TRBJ2-7; v_gene: TRBV27; CDR3aa: CASSLLPGQGAYEQYF; CDR3nt: TGTGCCAGCAGTTTATTGCCGGGACAGGGGGCGTACGAGCAGTACTTC
len: 12; d_gene: -; abundance: many; j_gene: TRBJ2-7; v_gene: TRBV7-9; CDR3aa: CASSPQSYEQYF; CDR3nt: TGTGCCAGCAGCCCACAGTCCTACGAGCAGTACTTC
len: 17; d_gene: -; abundance: many; j_gene: TRBJ1-1; v_gene: TRBV19; CDR3aa: CASSILPLFGGNTEAFF; CDR3nt: TGTGCCAGTAGTATTCTCCCCCTATTTGGTGGGAACACTGAAGCTTTCTTT
len: 15; d_gene: TRBD1; abundance: -; j_gene: TRBJ1-3; v_gene: TRBV7-6; CDR3aa: CASSPGQGSGNAIYF; CDR3nt: TGTGCCAGCAGCCCGGGACAGGGCTCTGGAAACGCCATATATTTT
len: 12; d_gene: -; abundance: many; j_gene: TRBJ1-6; v_gene: TRBV14; CDR3aa: CASSQEQSPLHF; CDR3nt: TGTGCCAGCAGCCAAGAACAGTCACCCCTCCACTTT
len: 13; d_gene: TRBD1; abundance: many; j_gene: TRBJ2-1; v_gene: TRBV29-1; CDR3aa: CSVIPGQGYEQFF; CDR3nt: TGCAGCGTGATACCGGGACAGGGGTATGAGCAGTTCTTC
len: 15; d_gene: TRBD1; abundance: -; j_gene: TRBJ2-3; v_gene: TRBV20-1; CDR3aa: CSARTGTGYTDTQYF; CDR3nt: TGCAGTGCCAGAACCGGGACAGGGTATACAGATACGCAGTATTTT
len: 15; d_gene: TRBD1; abundance: many; j_gene: TRBJ1-2; v_gene: TRBV7-9; CDR3aa: CASSPGTGSAYGYTF; CDR3nt: TGTGCCAGCAGCCCCGGGACAGGGAGCGCCTATGGCTACACCTTC
len: 14; d_gene: -; abundance: many; j_gene: TRBJ2-3; v_gene: TRBV3-1; CDR3aa: CASSQDSVADTQYF; CDR3nt: TGTGCCAGCAGCCAAGATAGCGTCGCAGATACGCAGTATTTT
len: 15; d_gene: -; abundance: many; j_gene: TRBJ2-3; v_gene: TRBV7-9; CDR3aa: CASSLGGGAADTQYF; CDR3nt: TGTGCCAGCAGTCTAGGGGGCGGGGCCGCGGATACGCAGTATTTT
len: 17; d_gene: TRBD2; abundance: -; j_gene: TRBJ2-2; v_gene: TRBV9; CDR3aa: CASSVVGLAGGSGELFF; CDR3nt: TGTGCCAGCAGCGTAGTTGGTCTAGCGGGAGGAAGCGGGGAGCTGTTTTTT
len: 14; d_gene: -; abundance: -; j_gene: TRBJ2-7; v_gene: TRBV20-1; CDR3aa: CSASYPARSYEQYF; CDR3nt: TGCAGTGCTAGTTACCCAGCCCGCTCCTACGAGCAGTACTTC
len: 14; d_gene: -; abundance: few; j_gene: TRBJ1-6; v_gene: TRBV27; CDR3aa: CASSLSRANSPLHF; CDR3nt: TGTGCCAGCAGTTTAAGCAGGGCCAATTCACCCCTCCACTTT
len: 16; d_gene: TRBD2; abundance: many; j_gene: TRBJ2-1; v_gene: TRBV9; CDR3aa: CASSPGAGGSYNEQFF; CDR3nt: TGTGCCAGCAGCCCCGGGGCGGGGGGATCCTACAATGAGCAGTTCTTC
len: 15; d_gene: TRBD1; abundance: -; j_gene: TRBJ2-7; v_gene: TRBV7-9; CDR3aa: CASSSSGTGVGEQYF; CDR3nt: TGTGCCAGCAGCTCCTCCGGGACAGGGGTCGGCGAGCAGTACTTC
len: 16; d_gene: -; abundance: many; j_gene: TRBJ2-7; v_gene: TRBV12-3/TRBV12-4; CDR3aa: CASSFVGQYHPYEQYF; CDR3nt: TGTGCCAGCAGTTTCGTGGGACAATACCACCCCTACGAGCAGTACTTC
len: 14; d_gene: -; abundance: many; j_gene: TRBJ2-5; v_gene: TRBV12-3/TRBV12-4; CDR3aa: CASSPGIYQETQYF; CDR3nt: TGTGCCAGCAGTCCCGGGATATACCAAGAGACCCAGTACTTC
len: 18; d_gene: -; abundance: many; j_gene: TRBJ2-3; v_gene: TRBV2; CDR3aa: CASSEGPRGTGLTDTQYF; CDR3nt: TGTGCCAGCAGTGAAGGACCGCGGGGGACAGGTTTGACAGATACGCAGTATTTT
len: 13; d_gene: TRBD1; abundance: -; j_gene: TRBJ2-7; v_gene: TRBV11-2; CDR3aa: CASRPGQGFEQYF; CDR3nt: TGTGCCAGCAGACCGGGACAGGGGTTTGAGCAGTACTTC
len: 15; d_gene: -; abundance: many; j_gene: TRBJ1-1; v_gene: TRBV6-2/TRBV6-3; CDR3aa: CASSWVGQQNTEAFF; CDR3nt: TGTGCCAGCAGCTGGGTAGGACAGCAGAACACTGAAGCTTTCTTT
len: 16; d_gene: TRBD1; abundance: few; j_gene: TRBJ1-5; v_gene: TRBV28; CDR3aa: CASSLPRTGVNQPQHF; CDR3nt: TGTGCCAGCAGTCTCCCCCGGACAGGGGTAAATCAGCCCCAGCATTTT
len: 16; d_gene: TRBD1; abundance: -; j_gene: TRBJ2-7; v_gene: TRBV7-9; CDR3aa: CASSSYQGQGRGEQYF; CDR3nt: TGTGCCAGCAGCTCCTACCAGGGACAGGGGAGGGGCGAGCAGTACTTC
len: 17; d_gene: -; abundance: -; j_gene: TRBJ2-1; v_gene: TRBV4-1; CDR3aa: CASSQEAAASSYNEQFF; CDR3nt: TGCGCCAGCAGCCAAGAGGCGGCCGCCAGCTCCTACAATGAGCAGTTCTTC